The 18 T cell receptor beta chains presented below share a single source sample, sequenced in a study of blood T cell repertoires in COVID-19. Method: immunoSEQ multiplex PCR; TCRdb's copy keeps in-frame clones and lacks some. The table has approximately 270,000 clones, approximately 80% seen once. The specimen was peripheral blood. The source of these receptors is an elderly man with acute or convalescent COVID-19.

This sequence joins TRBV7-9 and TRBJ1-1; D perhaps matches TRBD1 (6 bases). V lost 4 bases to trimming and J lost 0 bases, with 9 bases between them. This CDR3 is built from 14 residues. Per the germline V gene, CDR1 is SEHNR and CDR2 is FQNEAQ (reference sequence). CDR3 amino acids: CASSSTGMNTEAFF. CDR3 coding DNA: TGTGCCAGCAGCTCGACAGGAATGAACACTGAAGCTTTCTTT.

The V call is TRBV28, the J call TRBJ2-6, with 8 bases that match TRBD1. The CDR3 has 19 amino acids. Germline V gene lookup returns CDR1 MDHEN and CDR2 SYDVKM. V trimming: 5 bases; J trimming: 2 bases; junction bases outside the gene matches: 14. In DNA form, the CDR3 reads TGTGCCAGCAGTCGCTTGAGGGACAGGTATAAGGCTGGGGCCAACGTCCTGACTTTC. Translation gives CASSRLRDRYKAGANVLTF.

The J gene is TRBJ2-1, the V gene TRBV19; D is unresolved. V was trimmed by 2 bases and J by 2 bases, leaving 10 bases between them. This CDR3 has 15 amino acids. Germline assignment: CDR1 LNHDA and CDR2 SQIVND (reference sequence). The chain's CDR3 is CASSIRSSTYNEQFF. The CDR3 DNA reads TGTGCCAGTAGTATACGGTCATCTACCTACAATGAGCAGTTCTTC.

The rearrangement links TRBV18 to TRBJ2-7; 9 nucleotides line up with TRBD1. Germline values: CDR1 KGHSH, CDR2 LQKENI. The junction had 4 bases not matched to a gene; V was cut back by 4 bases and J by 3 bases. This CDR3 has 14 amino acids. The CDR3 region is CASSHWDRVYEQYF. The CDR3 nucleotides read TGTGCCAGCTCACACTGGGACAGGGTCTACGAGCAGTACTTC.

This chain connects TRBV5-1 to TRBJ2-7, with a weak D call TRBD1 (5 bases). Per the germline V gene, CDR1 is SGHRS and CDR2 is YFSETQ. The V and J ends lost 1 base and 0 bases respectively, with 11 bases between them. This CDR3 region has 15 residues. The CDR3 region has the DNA TGCGCCAGCAGCTTGAACAGGCAAAGCTCCTACGAGCAGTACTTC. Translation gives CASSLNRQSSYEQYF.

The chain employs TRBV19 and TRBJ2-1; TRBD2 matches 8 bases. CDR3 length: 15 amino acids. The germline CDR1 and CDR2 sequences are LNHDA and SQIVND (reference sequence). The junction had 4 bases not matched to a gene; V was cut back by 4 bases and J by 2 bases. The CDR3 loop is CASSNRAGAYNEQFF. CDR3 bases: TGTGCCAGTAGTAATCGAGCGGGGGCCTACAATGAGCAGTTCTTC.

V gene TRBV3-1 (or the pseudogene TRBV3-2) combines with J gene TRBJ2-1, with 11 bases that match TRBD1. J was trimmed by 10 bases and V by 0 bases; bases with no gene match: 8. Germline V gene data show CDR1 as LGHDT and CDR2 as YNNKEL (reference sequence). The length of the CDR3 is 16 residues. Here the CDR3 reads CASSQDFPGQGVEQFF. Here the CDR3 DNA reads TGTGCCAGCAGCCAAGATTTTCCGGGACAGGGGGTGGAGCAGTTCTTC.

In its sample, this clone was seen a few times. This CDR3 is CASSLGTGNTGELFF. The DNA of the CDR3 is TGTGCCAGCAGTTTAGGGACAGGGAACACCGGGGAGCTGTTTTTT. The chain combines TRBV28 with TRBJ2-2, with 8 bases lining up with TRBD1. CDR3 size: 15 residues. V gave up 2 bases and J gave up 1 base; unmatched junction bases: 0. Germline V gene data show CDR1 as MDHEN and CDR2 as SYDVKM.

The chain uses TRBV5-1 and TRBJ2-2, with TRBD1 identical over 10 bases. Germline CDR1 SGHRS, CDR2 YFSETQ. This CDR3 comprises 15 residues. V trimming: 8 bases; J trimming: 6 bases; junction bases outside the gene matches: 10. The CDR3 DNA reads TGCGCCAGTTTCCGGGACAGGGGTTCCGCCGGGGAGCTGTTTTTT. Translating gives CASFRDRGSAGELFF.

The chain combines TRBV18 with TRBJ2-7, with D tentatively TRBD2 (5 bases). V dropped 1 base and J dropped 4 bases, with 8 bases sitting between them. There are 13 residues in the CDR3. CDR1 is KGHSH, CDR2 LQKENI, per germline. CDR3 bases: TGTGCCAGCTCACCACAAGAGGGATACGAGCAGTACTTC. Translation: CASSPQEGYEQYF.

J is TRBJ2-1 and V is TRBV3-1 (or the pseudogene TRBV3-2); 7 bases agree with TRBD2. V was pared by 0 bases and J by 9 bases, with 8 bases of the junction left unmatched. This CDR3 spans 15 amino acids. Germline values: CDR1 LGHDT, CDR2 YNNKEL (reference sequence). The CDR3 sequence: CASSQDGTIQVEQFF. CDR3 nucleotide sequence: TGTGCCAGCAGCCAAGACGGGACTATCCAAGTTGAGCAGTTCTTC.

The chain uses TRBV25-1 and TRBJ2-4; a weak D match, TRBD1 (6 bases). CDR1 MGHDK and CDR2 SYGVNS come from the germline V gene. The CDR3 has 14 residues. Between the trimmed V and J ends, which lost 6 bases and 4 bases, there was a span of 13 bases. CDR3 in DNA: TGTGCCAGCAGCGTCAGCGGACAGAAAAACATTCAGTACTTC. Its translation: CASSVSGQKNIQYF.

The CDR3 DNA sequence: TGTGCCAGCAGTACCGGGACAGGGACGGGGGAGACCCAGTACTTC. It specifies CASSTGTGTGETQYF. The chain uses TRBV5-8 and TRBJ2-5; 9 bases align to TRBD1. Losses at the gene ends were 5 bases for V and 5 bases for J; bases not matched to a gene: 10. The germline CDR1 and CDR2 sequences are SGHTS and YDEGEE. This CDR3 has 15 residues.

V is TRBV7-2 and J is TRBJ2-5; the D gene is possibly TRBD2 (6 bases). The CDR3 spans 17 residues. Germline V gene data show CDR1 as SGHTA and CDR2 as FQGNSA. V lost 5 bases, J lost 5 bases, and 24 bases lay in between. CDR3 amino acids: CASSKFSRRLGAETQYF. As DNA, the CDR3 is TGTGCCAGCAGCAAATTCTCCCGTAGACTAGGTGCGGAGACCCAGTACTTC. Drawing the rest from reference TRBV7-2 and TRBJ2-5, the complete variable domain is GAGVSQSPSNKVTEKGKDVELRCDPISGHTALYWYRQSLGQGLEFLIYFQGNSAPDKSGLPSDRFSAERTGGSVSTLTIQRTQQEDSAVYLCASSKFSRRLGAETQYFGPGTRLLVL.

CDR3 nucleotide sequence: TGCGCCAGCAGCCAAAATTATCAGGGGGACTCGGGGAGCAATCAGCCCCAGCATTTT. This translates into CASSQNYQGDSGSNQPQHF. This rearrangement joins TRBV4-1 to TRBJ1-5, with TRBD1 matching 7 bases. With 2 bases clipped from V and 1 base from J, the junction kept 14 bases outside the gene matches. In germline, CDR1 is MGHRA, CDR2 YSYEKL. This CDR3 contains 19 residues.

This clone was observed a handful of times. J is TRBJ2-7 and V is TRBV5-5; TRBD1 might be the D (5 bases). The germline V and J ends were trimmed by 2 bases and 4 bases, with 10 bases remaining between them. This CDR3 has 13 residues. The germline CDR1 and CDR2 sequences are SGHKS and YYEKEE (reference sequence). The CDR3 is CASSLVRAYEQYF. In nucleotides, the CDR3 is TGTGCCAGCAGCTTAGTCAGGGCGTACGAGCAGTACTTC. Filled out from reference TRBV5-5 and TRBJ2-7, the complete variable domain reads DAGVTQSPTHLIKTRGQQVTLRCSPISGHKSVSWYQQVLGQGPQFIFQYYEKEERGRGNFPDRFSARQFPNYSSELNVNALLLGDSALYLCASSLVRAYEQYFGPGTRLTVT.

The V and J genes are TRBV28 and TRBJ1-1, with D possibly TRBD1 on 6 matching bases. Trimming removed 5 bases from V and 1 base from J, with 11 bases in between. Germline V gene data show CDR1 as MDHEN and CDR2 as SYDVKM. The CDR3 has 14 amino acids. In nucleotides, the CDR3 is TGTGCCAGCAGTAACAGGGTACGGAACACTGAAGCTTTCTTT. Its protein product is CASSNRVRNTEAFF. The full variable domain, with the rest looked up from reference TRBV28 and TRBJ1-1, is DVKVTQSSRYLVKRTGEKVFLECVQDMDHENMFWYRQDPGLGLRLIYFSYDVKMKEKGDIPEGYSVSREKKERFSLILESASTNQTSMYLCASSNRVRNTEAFFGQGTRLTVV.

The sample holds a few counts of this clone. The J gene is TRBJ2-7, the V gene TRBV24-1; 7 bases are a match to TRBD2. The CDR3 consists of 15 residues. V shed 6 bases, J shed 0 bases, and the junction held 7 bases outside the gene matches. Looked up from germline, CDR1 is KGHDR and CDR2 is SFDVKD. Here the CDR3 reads CATSSGRGSSYEQYF. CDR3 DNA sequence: TGTGCCACCAGTTCGGGGCGGGGGAGCTCCTACGAGCAGTACTTC.